The 3 T cell receptor beta chains presented below share a single source sample, sequenced in a study of regulatory T cells in long-lasting Graves disease. Arm-PCR with iRepertoire HTBI primers amplified the CDR3 regions for these TCR beta libraries. TCRdb re-derived calls from the multiplex PCR reads in MiXCR, one entry per CDR3 protein. In the table there are approximately 470,000 distinct CDR3 sequences, about a fifth of which are singletons. Documented time point: persistent/refractory GD, antithyroid drugs over 5 years with positive TRAb. There was RNA extracted from PBMCs, and the TCR library was made from it. The sample here was peripheral blood mononuclear cells (PBMCs), taken when the disease was refractory, from a patient treated with antithyroid drugs. The receptors here all came from a female donor with Graves disease.

This clonotype has a single count. V usage is TRBV19 and J usage is TRBJ1-1; tentatively, D is TRBD1 (5 bases). Germline V lookup: CDR1 LNHDA, CDR2 SQIVND (reference sequence). CDR3 length: 14 residues. V was cut by 5 bases and J by 6 bases, with 16 bases left in between. DNA of the CDR3: TGTGCCAGTAGTGCCGACAGAGGGAGTGCTGAAGCTTTCTTT. Translating gives CASSADRGSAEAFF.

The J gene is TRBJ1-1, the V gene TRBV5-5; possible D gene TRBD1, 6 bases. The CDR3 runs to 14 residues. Germline CDR1 SGHKS, CDR2 YYEKEE (reference sequence). Trimming cost V 1 base and J 4 bases, with 11 bases left between them. CDR3 nucleotides: TGTGCCAGCAGCTTGACAGGGTTTACCACTGAAGCTTTCTTT. This sequence encodes CASSLTGFTTEAFF.

This clonotype turned up a few times. The CDR3 bases are TGTGCCAGCAGTTACTCTCAGGGGACGAACACTGAAGCTTTCTTT. Encoded protein: CASSYSQGTNTEAFF. The rearrangement joins TRBV6-2 or TRBV6-3 to TRBJ1-1, with D possibly being TRBD1 (6 bases). V was clipped by 0 bases and J by 1 base, with 9 bases between them. The CDR3 runs 15 residues. Germline-derived CDR1 and CDR2 are MNHEY and SVGEGT.